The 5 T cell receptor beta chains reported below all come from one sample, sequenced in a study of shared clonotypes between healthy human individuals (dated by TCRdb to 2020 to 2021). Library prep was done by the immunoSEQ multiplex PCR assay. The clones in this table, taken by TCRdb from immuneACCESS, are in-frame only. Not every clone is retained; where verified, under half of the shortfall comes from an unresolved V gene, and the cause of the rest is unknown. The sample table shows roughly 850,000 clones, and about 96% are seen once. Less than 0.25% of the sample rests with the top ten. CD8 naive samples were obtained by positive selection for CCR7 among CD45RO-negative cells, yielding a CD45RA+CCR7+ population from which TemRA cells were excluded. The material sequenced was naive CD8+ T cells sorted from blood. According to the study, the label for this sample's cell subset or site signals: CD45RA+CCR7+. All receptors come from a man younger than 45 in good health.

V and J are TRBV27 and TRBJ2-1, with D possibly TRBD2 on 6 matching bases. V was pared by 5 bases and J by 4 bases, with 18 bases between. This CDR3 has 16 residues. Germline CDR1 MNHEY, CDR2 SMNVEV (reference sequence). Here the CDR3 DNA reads TGTGCCAGCAGTAACGGTGTAACGGGAGCTTACAATGAGCAGTTCTTC. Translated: CASSNGVTGAYNEQFF.

As DNA, the CDR3 is TGTGCCAGCAGTTTATCCGGGTATCGCTACGAGCAGTACTTC. Amino acid sequence: CASSLSGYRYEQYF. This chain uses TRBV28 with TRBJ2-7; unclear D gene. Germline V gives CDR1 MDHEN, CDR2 SYDVKM. The germline V and J ends were trimmed by 1 base and 3 bases, with 10 bases remaining between them. The CDR3 totals 14 residues.

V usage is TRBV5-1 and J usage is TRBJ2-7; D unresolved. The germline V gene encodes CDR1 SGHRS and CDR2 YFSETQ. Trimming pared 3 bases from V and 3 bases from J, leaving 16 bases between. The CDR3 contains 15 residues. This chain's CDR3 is CASSSRDLPIYEQYF. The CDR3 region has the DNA TGCGCCAGCAGCTCAAGGGATCTCCCAATCTACGAGCAGTACTTC.

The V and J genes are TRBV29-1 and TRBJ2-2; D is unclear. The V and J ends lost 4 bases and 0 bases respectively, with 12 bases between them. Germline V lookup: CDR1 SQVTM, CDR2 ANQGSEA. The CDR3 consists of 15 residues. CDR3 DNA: TGCAGCGTTGTACCGTCTTATACGAACACCGGGGAGCTGTTTTTT. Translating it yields CSVVPSYTNTGELFF.

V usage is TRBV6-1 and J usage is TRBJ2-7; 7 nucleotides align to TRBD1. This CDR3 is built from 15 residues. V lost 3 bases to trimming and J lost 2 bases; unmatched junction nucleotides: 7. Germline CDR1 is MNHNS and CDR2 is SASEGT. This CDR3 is CASSDIQGVAYEQYF. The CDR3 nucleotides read TGTGCCAGCAGTGATATCCAGGGGGTAGCCTACGAGCAGTACTTC.